This entry lists 26 T cell receptor beta chains sequenced from one sample in a study of cytomegalovirus exposure and HLA in healthy donors. TCRdb's copy holds only in-frame clones and misses some; the assay was immunoSEQ multiplex PCR. The repertoire has about 160,000 clones, approximately 96% of them found once; the top ten carry about 0.89%. The sequenced sample consisted of PBMCs. These receptors originate from a woman aged 18-29 years in good health and CMV-seronegative.

This clone was seen once. The chain links TRBV7-2 to TRBJ2-2; 8 bases agree with TRBD1. Germline values: CDR1 SGHTA, CDR2 FQGNSA. CDR3 size: 15 residues. With V trimmed by 5 bases and J by 8 bases, 10 bases remained unmatched. DNA for the CDR3: TGTGCCAGCAGCCGCTTATGGACAGGGAGGGGGGAGCTGTTTTTT. This encodes CASSRLWTGRGELFF. The variable domain in full, with the rest retrieved from reference TRBV7-2 and TRBJ2-2, is GAGVSQSPSNKVTEKGKDVELRCDPISGHTALYWYRQSLGQGLEFLIYFQGNSAPDKSGLPSDRFSAERTGGSVSTLTIQRTQQEDSAVYLCASSRLWTGRGELFFGEGSRLTVL.

V usage is TRBV6-5 and J usage is TRBJ1-6; 8 bases are shared with TRBD1. V shed 5 bases, J shed 7 bases, and the junction held 7 bases outside the gene matches. This CDR3 has 15 residues. CDR1 is MNHEY, CDR2 SVGAGI, per germline. CDR3: CASSLSQGANSPLHF. In DNA form, the CDR3 reads TGTGCCAGCAGTCTCTCTCAGGGGGCCAATTCACCCCTCCACTTT.

V usage is TRBV6-1 and J usage is TRBJ2-3; D may be TRBD1 (6 bases). The CDR3 extends over 14 amino acids. Germline CDR1 and CDR2: MNHNS and SASEGT. Trimming stripped 7 bases from V and 6 bases from J, with 17 bases between. In DNA, the CDR3 is TGTGCCAGCACCAAGGACAGATCCGGGGATACGCAGTATTTT. Translation gives CASTKDRSGDTQYF.

The chain joins TRBV29-1 to TRBJ1-2; 8 bases are shared with TRBD1. CDR1 and CDR2 (germline): SQVTM, ANQGSEA. There are 11 residues in the CDR3. V shed 6 bases, J shed 8 bases, and the junction held 5 bases outside the gene matches. This chain's CDR3 is CSVPDRAGYTF. In DNA, the CDR3 is TGCAGCGTCCCGGACAGGGCGGGCTACACCTTC.

The genes are TRBV7-2 and TRBJ2-3; TRBD2 aligns across 8 bases. From germline, CDR1 is SGHTA and CDR2 FQGNSA. This CDR3 region has 15 residues. The V segment lost 2 bases and the J segment 0 bases; nucleotides outside the gene matches: 1. The CDR3 region has the DNA TGTGCCAGCAGCTTAACGGGGGGGAGCACAGATACGCAGTATTTT. This codes for CASSLTGGSTDTQYF.

The J gene is TRBJ2-2, the V gene TRBV7-2; D perhaps matches TRBD2 (7 bases). The CDR3 contains 15 residues. V lost 5 bases, J lost 0 bases, and 10 bases lay in between. CDR1 and CDR2 from the germline V gene are SGHTA and FQGNSA. CDR3 protein: CASSVGGANTGELFF. DNA for the CDR3: TGTGCCAGCAGCGTAGGGGGGGCGAACACCGGGGAGCTGTTTTTT.

The chain recombines TRBV5-1 with TRBJ1-1; D unclear. Trimming took 1 base from V and 4 from J, leaving 11 bases between them. Germline values: CDR1 SGHRS, CDR2 YFSETQ. The CDR3 totals 14 residues. The CDR3 region is CASSLSGRSTEAFF. CDR3 DNA sequence: TGCGCCAGCAGCTTGTCCGGTAGGAGCACTGAAGCTTTCTTT. The variable domain in full, completed from reference TRBV5-1 and TRBJ1-1, reads KAGVTQTPRYLIKTRGQQVTLSCSPISGHRSVSWYQQTPGQGLQFLFEYFSETQRNKGNFPGRFSGRQFSNSRSEMNVSTLELGDSALYLCASSLSGRSTEAFFGQGTRLTVV.

In DNA form, the CDR3 reads TGTGCCAGCAGCTTAAGGGACAGGGGGCAAGAGCAGTACTTC. Amino acid sequence: CASSLRDRGQEQYF. The rearrangement links TRBV11-3 to TRBJ2-7, with TRBD1 matching over 12 bases. From germline, CDR1 is SGHNT and CDR2 YENEEA. After removal of 2 bases from V and 7 bases from J, the junction contained 3 bases not matched to a gene. The CDR3 length is 14 residues. Drawing the rest from reference TRBV11-3 and TRBJ2-7, the complete variable domain is EAGVVQSPRYKIIEKKQPVAFWCNPISGHNTLYWYLQNLGQGPELLIRYENEEAVDDSQLPKDRFSAERLKGVDSTLKIQPAELGDSAVYLCASSLRDRGQEQYFGPGTRLTVT.

The V call is TRBV19, the J call TRBJ2-3, with 12 bases matching TRBD2. This CDR3 is 16 amino acids long. Losses at the gene ends were 4 bases for V and 5 bases for J; bases not matched to a gene: 7. Germline assignment: CDR1 LNHDA and CDR2 SQIVND (reference sequence). This chain's CDR3 is CASSSLAGGHQDTQYF. The CDR3 region has the DNA TGTGCCAGTAGTAGTCTAGCGGGGGGGCACCAAGATACGCAGTATTTT.

DNA for the CDR3: TGCGCCAGCAGCGGTCGGACAGGTGGCCAAGAGACCCAGTACTTC. Translating it yields CASSGRTGGQETQYF. The J gene is TRBJ2-5, the V gene TRBV4-1, with 7 bases aligning to TRBD1. In germline, CDR1 is MGHRA, CDR2 YSYEKL. There are 15 residues in the CDR3. V lost 5 bases to trimming and J lost 1 base; unmatched junction nucleotides: 7.

The CDR3 loop is CASSTHSPGQGLIYTGGYTF. CDR3 DNA: TGTGCCAGTAGTACCCATTCCCCCGGACAGGGTCTGATCTACACTGGCGGCTACACCTTC. The chain joins TRBV19 to TRBJ1-2; 8 nucleotides line up with TRBD1. CDR1 and CDR2 (germline): LNHDA, SQIVND (reference sequence). The CDR3 loop spans 20 amino acids. Trimming removed 4 bases from V and 8 bases from J; junction bases left unmatched: 27.

This chain links TRBV18 with TRBJ1-2; D is perhaps TRBD1 (5 bases). V was shortened by 2 bases and J by 3 bases, with 19 bases between the two germline ends. The V gene's germline CDR1 is KGHSH and CDR2 LQKENI. The CDR3 runs to 17 residues. The CDR3 nucleotides are TGTGCCAGCTCACCATCTACCGGTGTTGGGGGGGACTATGGCTACACCTTC. Encoded protein: CASSPSTGVGGDYGYTF.

The CDR3 sequence: CAWRLAGTYEQYF. For the CDR3, the DNA is TGTGCCTGGAGACTAGCGGGCACCTACGAGCAGTACTTC. The chain is built from TRBV30 and TRBJ2-7, with 9 nucleotides matching TRBD2. This CDR3 has 13 amino acids. After removal of 3 bases from V and 2 bases from J, the junction contained 2 bases not matched to a gene. The germline V gene encodes CDR1 GTSNPN and CDR2 SVGIG (reference sequence).

The chain combines TRBV11-1 with TRBJ2-7; D perhaps matches TRBD2 (5 bases). Germline V gene lookup returns CDR1 SGHAT and CDR2 FQDESV (reference sequence). The V and J ends lost 4 bases and 7 bases respectively, with 17 bases between them. The CDR3 totals 14 residues. The CDR3 DNA reads as TGTGCCAGCAGCTCTTCGGGATTCCCTTGGGAGCAGTACTTC. This gives the protein CASSSSGFPWEQYF.

The genes are TRBV27 and TRBJ2-5, with TRBD2 as a possible D gene (6 bases). The CDR3 has 14 amino acids. Germline V CDR1 and CDR2: MNHEY, SMNVEV (reference sequence). V dropped 6 bases and J dropped 3 bases, with 14 bases sitting between them. CDR3 nucleotides: TGTGCCAGCAGACCGGGACTGCCAAAAGAGACCCAGTACTTC. This codes for CASRPGLPKETQYF.

V usage is TRBV2 and J usage is TRBJ2-7, with 8 bases aligning to TRBD1. Germline CDR1 reads SNHLY; CDR2 reads FYNNEI. The CDR3 totals 14 residues. With V trimmed by 6 bases and J by 3 bases, 7 bases remained unmatched. This CDR3 reads CASSMTGVNYEQYF. The CDR3 DNA reads TGTGCCAGCAGCATGACAGGGGTTAACTACGAGCAGTACTTC.

The J gene is TRBJ1-1, the V gene TRBV7-6; tentative D call: TRBD1 (5 bases). The germline gives CDR1 SGHVS, CDR2 FNYEAQ. Trimming stripped 5 bases from V and 1 base from J, with 11 bases between. The CDR3 extends over 14 amino acids. Written as DNA, the CDR3 is TGTGCCAGCAGCCCCAATAGGGGGAACACTGAAGCTTTCTTT. Translating it yields CASSPNRGNTEAFF.

The chain carries TRBV6-5 and TRBJ2-5, with TRBD1 as a possible D gene (5 bases). The CDR3 has 15 residues. CDR1 is MNHEY and CDR2 is SVGAGI in the germline V gene. The V end was cut by 6 bases, the J end by 3 bases, with 17 bases between. CDR3 sequence (DNA): TGTGCCAGCAGGAATTGGGGCAGGAAGGAAGAGACCCAGTACTTC. It codes for CASRNWGRKEETQYF.

This chain uses TRBV2 with TRBJ1-1; D remains unclear. V lost 5 bases to trimming and J lost 1 base, with 8 bases between them. The CDR3 runs 13 residues. Per the germline V gene, CDR1 is SNHLY and CDR2 is FYNNEI. The CDR3, as DNA: TGTGCCAGCAGTTGGTACGGGAACACTGAAGCTTTCTTT. This codes for CASSWYGNTEAFF.

The chain is built from TRBV5-4 and TRBJ2-5; TRBD2 aligns across 9 bases. Unmatched junction bases numbered 8, after V lost 4 bases and J lost 7 bases. The CDR3 is made up of 14 amino acids. CDR1 is SGHNT, CDR2 YYREEE, per germline (reference sequence). The CDR3 sequence is CASSIPGLAGTQYF. As DNA, the CDR3 is TGTGCCAGCAGCATCCCGGGACTAGCTGGGACCCAGTACTTC.

This sequence joins TRBV18 and TRBJ2-7; D unclear. Trimming shortened V by 2 bases and J by 3 bases, and 11 bases separated the two germline ends. Germline values: CDR1 KGHSH, CDR2 LQKENI. The CDR3 sequence is 14 residues long. The CDR3 sequence is CASSPGQNFYEQYF. The CDR3 nucleotides read TGTGCCAGCTCACCAGGGCAGAATTTCTACGAGCAGTACTTC. Using reference TRBV18 and TRBJ2-7 for the parts outside the CDR3, the full variable domain is NAGVMQNPRHLVRRRGQEARLRCSPMKGHSHVYWYRQLPEEGLKFMVYLQKENIIDESGMPKERFSAEFPKEGPSILRIQQVVRGDSAAYFCASSPGQNFYEQYFGPGTRLTVT.

V gene TRBV5-6 combines with J gene TRBJ2-4, with 7 bases identical to TRBD1. The junction had 11 bases not matched to a gene; V was cut back by 5 bases and J by 3 bases. The CDR3 totals 16 residues. Germline-derived CDR1 and CDR2 are SGHDT and YYEEEE. CDR3 protein: CASSFRQGLSKNIQYF. The CDR3 DNA follows: TGTGCCAGCAGTTTTCGACAGGGTCTAAGCAAAAACATTCAGTACTTC.

J is TRBJ2-1 and V is TRBV5-6; 11 bases are a match to TRBD2. This CDR3 is 18 amino acids long. From germline, CDR1 is SGHDT and CDR2 YYEEEE. V shed 0 bases, J shed 4 bases, and the junction held 9 bases outside the gene matches. CDR3 residues: CASSLGGKLAGAYNEQFF. The CDR3 coding sequence is TGTGCCAGCAGCTTGGGGGGGAAACTAGCGGGGGCATACAATGAGCAGTTCTTC.

The V call is TRBV4-3, the J call TRBJ2-1; TRBD1 agrees at 9 bases. V lost 4 bases to trimming and J lost 4 bases; unmatched junction nucleotides: 5. Germline-derived CDR1 and CDR2 are LGHNA and YSLEER. The CDR3 loop spans 15 amino acids. This CDR3 reads CASSPDRGTYNEQFF. The DNA of the CDR3 is TGCGCCAGCAGCCCCGACAGGGGGACGTACAATGAGCAGTTCTTC.

The rearrangement links TRBV6-5 to TRBJ2-2; D is possibly TRBD1 (6 bases). This CDR3 has 13 residues. From germline, CDR1 is MNHEY and CDR2 SVGAGI. Between the trimmed V and J ends, which lost 10 bases and 0 bases, there was a span of 9 bases. The CDR3 coding sequence is TGTGCCATAGGACAGCCGAACACCGGGGAGCTGTTTTTT. Amino acids: CAIGQPNTGELFF.

This chain uses TRBV7-2 with TRBJ2-3, with TRBD2 matching over 9 bases. Germline lookup yields CDR1 SGHTA and CDR2 FQGNSA. The V segment lost 0 bases and the J segment 4 bases; nucleotides outside the gene matches: 14. There are 19 residues in the CDR3. CDR3 amino acids: CASSLALRGGGGGSDTQYF. In nucleotides, the CDR3 is TGTGCCAGCAGCTTAGCCCTTCGGGGCGGGGGGGGCGGATCAGATACGCAGTATTTT.